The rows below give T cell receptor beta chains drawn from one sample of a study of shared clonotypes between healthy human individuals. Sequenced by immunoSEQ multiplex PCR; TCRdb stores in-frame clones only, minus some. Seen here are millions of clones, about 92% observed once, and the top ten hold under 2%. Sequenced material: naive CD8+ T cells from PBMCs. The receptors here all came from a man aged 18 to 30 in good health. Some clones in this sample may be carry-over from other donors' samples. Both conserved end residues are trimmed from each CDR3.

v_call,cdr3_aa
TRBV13,ASSLVGTSVGGNNEQF
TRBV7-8,ASSSTRTAINYGYT
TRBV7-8,ASSLVGSVRSYGYT
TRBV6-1,ASSELVLTLIGTDTQY
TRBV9,ASRSSGTGYNEQF
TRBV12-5,ASGLDYGTNTEAF
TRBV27,ASSLNRMNTEAF
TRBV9,ASSVDGILVPDQPQH
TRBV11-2,ASSPGLAQSSYNEQF
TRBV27,ASSLTGPYEQY
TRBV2,ASRQSGVYEQY
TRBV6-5,ASSYAKGTGELF
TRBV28,ASSSGLKGKTQY
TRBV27,ASSSYSIPYNEQF
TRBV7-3,ASSLGLAGVNEQF
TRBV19,ASEEVPGWDYGYT
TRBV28,ASSSRGVLYNEQF
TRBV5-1,ASRFSDLTEAF
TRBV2,ASSVRTSVPYEQY
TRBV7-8,ASSSRGATYEQY
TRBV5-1,ASSGGHLNTEAF
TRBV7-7,ASSLGGPTSGSNEQF
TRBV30,AWSVGIGQDTQY
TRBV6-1,ASSARGRGIFETQY
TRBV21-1,ASNKRRGENTEAF
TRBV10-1,ASRSPVLWYEKLF
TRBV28,ASSLRLHQPQH
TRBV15,ATSREMNTEAF
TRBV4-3,ASSQEGVTSGPYEQY
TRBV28,ASNTREGVETQY
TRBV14,ASSQDQGLNTEAF
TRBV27,ASSLGSTYEQY
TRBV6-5,ASSYSRQGGYGYT
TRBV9,ASSVAKTGNTEAF
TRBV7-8,ASSFNVNEQF
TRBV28,ASTKGGTNYEQY
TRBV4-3,ASSQDLGAYEQY
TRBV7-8,ASSFAGFSYEQY
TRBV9,ASSVVAGGLYEQY
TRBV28,ASRDRLQPQH